Included here is one T cell receptor beta chain sequence, with context. MiXCR was run by TCRdb on the RT-PCR reads, yielding one entry per CDR3 protein. Of almost 700,000 distinct CDR3 sequences detected, 13% to 15% appear once; the ten largest clones hold 3% to 4.5%. Looked up from germline, CDR1 is SGHAT and CDR2 is FQNNGV. There are 13 residues in the CDR3. Trimming took off 7 bases at V and 2 bases at J, with 10 bases between the two ends. The J gene is TRBJ2-3, the V gene TRBV11-2, with D maybe TRBD1 (6 bases). The sequencing input was memory CD4+ T cells from blood. The origin of this receptor is a female donor in good health, serving as a healthy control. The CDR3 is CASKRTATDTQYF. CDR3 coding DNA: TGTGCCAGCAAAAGGACAGCCACAGATACGCAGTATTTT.